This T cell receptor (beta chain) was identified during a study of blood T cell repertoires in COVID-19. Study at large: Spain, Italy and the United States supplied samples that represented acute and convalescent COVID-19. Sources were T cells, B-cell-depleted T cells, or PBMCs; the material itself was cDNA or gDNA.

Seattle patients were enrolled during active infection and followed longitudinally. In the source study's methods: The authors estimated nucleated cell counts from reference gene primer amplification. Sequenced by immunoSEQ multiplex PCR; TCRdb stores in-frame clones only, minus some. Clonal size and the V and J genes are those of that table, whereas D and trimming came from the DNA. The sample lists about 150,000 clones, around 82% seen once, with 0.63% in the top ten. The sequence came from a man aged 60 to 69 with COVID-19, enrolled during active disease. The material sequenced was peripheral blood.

CDR3 DNA sequence: TGTGCCAGCACCCCCTTCGGGGTTGATCCTGGCTACACCTTC. Protein sequence: CASTPFGVDPGYTF. The chain has TRBV7-2 and TRBJ1-2, with D unresolved. CDR1 SGHTA and CDR2 FQGNSA come from the germline V gene. This CDR3 is built from 14 residues. With 7 bases removed from V and 7 bases from J, the gap between germline ends came to 19 bases. The variable domain in full, completed from reference TRBV7-2 and TRBJ1-2, reads GAGVSQSPSNKVTEKGKDVELRCDPISGHTALYWYRQSLGQGLEFLIYFQGNSAPDKSGLPSDRFSAERTGGSVSTLTIQRTQQEDSAVYLCASTPFGVDPGYTFGSGTRLTVV.